Included here is one TCR beta chain sequence, with context. Its antigen is unidentified. These data come from a study of cytomegalovirus exposure and HLA in healthy donors. General study points: Investigators reported over 150 TCR beta chains as tied to cytomegalovirus.

The germline V gene encodes CDR1 SGHTA and CDR2 FQGNSA. The CDR3 has 12 residues. The V and J ends lost 5 bases and 1 base respectively, with 5 bases between them. Method: immunoSEQ multiplex PCR; TCRdb's copy keeps in-frame clones and lacks some. The sample holds 150,000 to 200,000 clones, approximately 83% seen once. Sequences were obtained from PBMCs. This chain joins TRBV7-2 and TRBJ1-1, with D perhaps TRBD1 (5 bases). The origin of this receptor is a woman younger than 30 in good health and CMV-seropositive. CDR3: CASSTGNTEAFF. The DNA for the CDR3 is TGTGCCAGCAGCACAGGGAACACTGAAGCTTTCTTT. Full variable domain (remainder filled in from reference TRBV7-2 and TRBJ1-1): GAGVSQSPSNKVTEKGKDVELRCDPISGHTALYWYRQSLGQGLEFLIYFQGNSAPDKSGLPSDRFSAERTGGSVSTLTIQRTQQEDSAVYLCASSTGNTEAFFGQGTRLTVV.